Listed here are 28 T cell receptor beta chains from one sample, sequenced in a study of blood T cell repertoires in COVID-19. Generated by immunoSEQ multiplex PCR, the TCRdb table keeps only in-frame clones and is missing some. The repertoire has some 150,000 clones, approximately 88% of them found once; the top ten carry around 2.9%. The source material was peripheral blood. The receptor source for this set is a man aged 55 to 70 with acute or convalescent COVID-19.

The V and J genes are TRBV19 and TRBJ2-3, with unresolved D. Germline V gives CDR1 LNHDA, CDR2 SQIVND (reference sequence). The CDR3 loop spans 14 amino acids. Trimming took 6 bases from V and 2 from J, leaving 12 bases between them. The CDR3 sequence: CASSRATDTDTQYF. The CDR3 region has the DNA TGTGCCAGTAGCCGAGCGACCGACACAGATACGCAGTATTTT.

The V and J genes are TRBV5-1 and TRBJ1-1, with TRBD1 matching 8 bases. Per germline, CDR1 SGHRS and CDR2 YFSETQ. V was clipped by 4 bases and J by 6 bases; unmatched bases: 8. CDR3 length: 14 residues. CDR3 bases: TGCGCCAGCAGCAAGGACAGGGTAAGGGCTGAAGCTTTCTTT. Its protein is CASSKDRVRAEAFF. The full variable domain, rest sourced from reference TRBV5-1 and TRBJ1-1, is KAGVTQTPRYLIKTRGQQVTLSCSPISGHRSVSWYQQTPGQGLQFLFEYFSETQRNKGNFPGRFSGRQFSNSRSEMNVSTLELGDSALYLCASSKDRVRAEAFFGQGTRLTVV.

The DNA of the CDR3 is TGTGCCAGTAGTATCCAATCGGTCGCGGGGGGGCCCCTGGATACGCAGTATTTT. This sequence encodes CASSIQSVAGGPLDTQYF. The V call is TRBV19, the J call TRBJ2-3; TRBD2 agrees at 9 bases. CDR1 and CDR2 from the germline V gene are LNHDA and SQIVND (reference sequence). V trimming: 3 bases; J trimming: 6 bases; junction bases outside the gene matches: 16. CDR3 length: 18 residues.

The V and J genes are TRBV5-8 and TRBJ1-1; D gene ambiguous. V lost 3 bases and J lost 7, with 7 bases in between. Germline V gene data show CDR1 as SGHTS and CDR2 as YDEGEE. CDR3 length equals 11 residues. The CDR3 reads CASSWTFEAFF. The CDR3 nucleotides read TGTGCCAGCAGCTGGACTTTTGAAGCTTTCTTT.

The V and J genes are TRBV2 and TRBJ1-6; 7 positions match TRBD1. The V gene end was trimmed by 7 bases and the J gene end by 4 bases; junction bases not matched to a gene: 7. Germline V gene lookup returns CDR1 SNHLY and CDR2 FYNNEI. The CDR3 loop spans 15 amino acids. CDR3 protein: CASMIWGQYNSPLHF. The CDR3 nucleotides are TGTGCCAGCATGATTTGGGGACAGTATAATTCACCCCTCCACTTT.

The chain is built from TRBV5-8 and TRBJ1-5; D remains unclear. V was pared by 4 bases and J by 0 bases, with 8 bases between. Germline loops: CDR1 SGHTS, CDR2 YDEGEE. The CDR3 has 14 residues. CDR3 region: CASSRLYSNQPQHF. CDR3 nucleotides: TGTGCCAGCAGCCGACTGTATAGCAATCAGCCCCAGCATTTT.

V gene TRBV5-1 combines with J gene TRBJ1-5; D remains unclear. Germline lookup yields CDR1 SGHRS and CDR2 YFSETQ. The CDR3 covers 15 residues. Trimming shortened V by 0 bases and J by 3 bases, and 10 bases separated the two germline ends. The CDR3 region is CASSLAPGANQPQHF. In nucleotides, the CDR3 is TGCGCCAGCAGCTTGGCCCCGGGTGCCAATCAGCCCCAGCATTTT.

The chain is built from TRBV5-1 and TRBJ2-2, with D tentatively TRBD1 (5 bases). CDR1 and CDR2 (germline): SGHRS, YFSETQ. V was cut by 0 bases and J by 6 bases, with 9 bases left in between. This CDR3 has 14 amino acids. CDR3 in amino acids: CASSLALGAGELFF. The CDR3 DNA is TGCGCCAGCAGCTTGGCCTTAGGGGCCGGGGAGCTGTTTTTT.

This clone turned up a few times. J is TRBJ1-1 and V is TRBV5-1, with unresolved D. The CDR3 has 15 amino acids. V was clipped by 5 bases and J by 1 base, with 15 bases between them. CDR1 is SGHRS and CDR2 is YFSETQ in the germline V gene. The CDR3 DNA is TGCGCCAGCAGTCCTGTATCCGTCGGGAACACTGAAGCTTTCTTT. This sequence encodes CASSPVSVGNTEAFF.

V and J are TRBV23-1 and TRBJ2-3; TRBD1 aligns across 8 bases. TRBV23-1 is assigned to the ORF class and has an uncertain function. CDR3 length: 14 residues. The junction had 9 bases not matched to a gene; V was cut back by 7 bases and J by 6 bases. CDR3 amino acids: CASTTGGRRDTQYF. In DNA, the CDR3 is TGCGCCAGCACTACAGGGGGTAGGCGGGATACGCAGTATTTT.

This chain connects TRBV5-4 to TRBJ1-5; D gene unclear. Per germline, CDR1 SGHNT and CDR2 YYREEE (reference sequence). The V gene lost 0 bases and the J gene lost 0 bases, with 7 bases spanning the gap. This CDR3 contains 15 residues. The CDR3 protein is CASSLDGYSNQPQHF. CDR3 coding DNA: TGTGCCAGCAGCTTGGACGGTTATAGCAATCAGCCCCAGCATTTT.

V and J are TRBV3-1 (or the pseudogene TRBV3-2) and TRBJ1-1; maybe TRBD1 (6 bases). The V end was cut by 0 bases, the J end by 3 bases, with 14 bases between. This CDR3 comprises 16 residues. Germline CDR1 LGHDT, CDR2 YNNKEL (reference sequence). The CDR3 sequence is CASSQDRRGYDTEAFF. The CDR3 DNA follows: TGTGCCAGCAGCCAAGATCGCAGGGGTTATGACACTGAAGCTTTCTTT.

The CDR3 coding sequence is TGTGCCAGCAGTGTGGTGGGGGGTATGTTCTTC. Translation: CASSVVGGMFF. The chain recombines TRBV2 with TRBJ2-1; perhaps TRBD2 as D (6 bases). The germline V and J ends were trimmed by 4 bases and 15 bases, with 13 bases remaining between them. The CDR3 is 11 amino acids. The germline V gene encodes CDR1 SNHLY and CDR2 FYNNEI.

The rearrangement links TRBV18 to TRBJ1-2; 8 bases are shared with TRBD1. CDR3 length equals 16 residues. V dropped 2 bases and J dropped 2; count of bases not matched to a gene: 7. CDR1 and CDR2 (germline): KGHSH, LQKENI. The CDR3 sequence: CASSPFATGGNYGYTF. In DNA form, the CDR3 reads TGTGCCAGCTCACCATTCGCTACAGGGGGAAACTATGGCTACACCTTC. The whole variable domain, filled in from reference TRBV18 and TRBJ1-2, reads NAGVMQNPRHLVRRRGQEARLRCSPMKGHSHVYWYRQLPEEGLKFMVYLQKENIIDESGMPKERFSAEFPKEGPSILRIQQVVRGDSAAYFCASSPFATGGNYGYTFGSGTRLTVV.

The V call is TRBV18, the J call TRBJ2-2; 10 bases line up with TRBD2. Germline V gene data show CDR1 as KGHSH and CDR2 as LQKENI. J was trimmed by 0 bases and V by 2 bases; bases with no gene match: 6. The CDR3 runs to 18 residues. The DNA for the CDR3 is TGTGCCAGCTCACCATCGAGCGGGGGGGCCGCGAACACCGGGGAGCTGTTTTTT. Residues: CASSPSSGGAANTGELFF. Supplemented by reference TRBV18 and TRBJ2-2, the full variable domain reads NAGVMQNPRHLVRRRGQEARLRCSPMKGHSHVYWYRQLPEEGLKFMVYLQKENIIDESGMPKERFSAEFPKEGPSILRIQQVVRGDSAAYFCASSPSSGGAANTGELFFGEGSRLTVL.

This clone was found once. The chain carries TRBV7-8 and TRBJ2-7; no firm D call. Germline V gene sequence: CDR1 SGHVS, CDR2 FQNEAQ. This CDR3 contains 15 residues. V lost 0 bases, J lost 3 bases, and 12 bases lay in between. The CDR3 here is CASSLAGARSYEQYF. The CDR3 bases are TGTGCCAGCAGCTTAGCAGGTGCTAGGAGCTACGAGCAGTACTTC.

This clone occurred a few times. The chain joins TRBV11-2 to TRBJ1-2, with 12 positions matching TRBD1. CDR1 is SGHAT and CDR2 is FQNNGV in the germline V gene. CDR3 size: 15 residues. Trimming cost V 5 bases and J 7 bases; bases outside gene matches: 8. CDR3 region: CASSTGQGAEGGYTF. The CDR3 region has the DNA TGTGCCAGCAGCACGGGACAGGGGGCGGAAGGTGGCTACACCTTC.

The chain carries TRBV7-9 and TRBJ1-2, with unresolved D. The CDR3 extends over 13 amino acids. Germline-derived CDR1 and CDR2 are SEHNR and FQNEAQ (reference sequence). V lost 3 bases and J lost 6, with 11 bases in between. The DNA of the CDR3 is TGTGCCAGCAGCTTTGTTGGAGCCAATGGCTACACCTTC. Its translation is CASSFVGANGYTF.

This clone showed up just once. V is TRBV4-3 and J is TRBJ1-6; 8 positions match TRBD1. The trim removed 4 bases at V and 13 bases at J, leaving 9 bases unmatched. This CDR3 has 14 amino acids. CDR1 is LGHNA, CDR2 YSLEER, per germline. CDR3 sequence reads: CASSRVGQGSPLHF. The DNA of the CDR3 is TGCGCCAGCAGCCGAGTAGGACAGGGTTCGCCCCTCCACTTT.

The gene calls are TRBV30 and TRBJ1-6; D is possibly TRBD1 (5 bases). Germline values: CDR1 GTSNPN, CDR2 SVGIG (reference sequence). This CDR3 is 14 amino acids long. Trimming stripped 2 bases from V and 9 bases from J, with 14 bases between. CDR3 residues: CAWSFDSRSSPLHF. In nucleotides, the CDR3 is TGTGCCTGGAGTTTCGACAGCCGAAGTTCACCCCTCCACTTT.

The chain has TRBV18 and TRBJ1-6, with TRBD1 identical over 8 bases. Germline V gene data show CDR1 as KGHSH and CDR2 as LQKENI. The J segment lost 9 bases and the V segment lost 3 bases, leaving 13 bases of the junction unmatched. This CDR3 has 17 amino acids. For the CDR3, the DNA is TGTGCCAGCTCACCTAGTTCTTGGGACAGGTCAGCTTCACCCCTCCACTTT. It encodes CASSPSSWDRSASPLHF.

This chain links TRBV30 with TRBJ2-7; 8 bases are a match to TRBD1. Trimming at V came to 1 base and at J to 4 bases, leaving 3 bases not matched to a gene. The length of the CDR3 is 13 residues. In germline, CDR1 is GTSNPN, CDR2 SVGIG (reference sequence). The CDR3 coding sequence is TGTGCCTGGAGTGAGACAGGGGTGTACGAGCAGTACTTC. Translating it yields CAWSETGVYEQYF.

The chain is built from TRBV11-2 and TRBJ2-7; 7 bases are a match to TRBD2. Germline V gene sequence: CDR1 SGHAT, CDR2 FQNNGV. The CDR3 sequence is 15 residues long. The V gene end was trimmed by 1 base and the J gene end by 3 bases; junction bases not matched to a gene: 6. CDR3 sequence reads: CASSLGGGGGYEQYF. The CDR3 DNA follows: TGTGCCAGCAGCTTAGGAGGCGGGGGAGGCTACGAGCAGTACTTC.

A word on this clone: The same CDR3 is also encoded by other DNA sequences in this sample. The chain links TRBV12-3 or TRBV12-4 to TRBJ2-7; D is uncertain. Trimming pared 4 bases from V and 3 bases from J, leaving 4 bases between. CDR3 length: 11 amino acids. The chain's CDR3 is CASSSNYEQYF. CDR3 in DNA: TGTGCCAGCAGTTCAAACTACGAGCAGTACTTC.

The rearrangement joins TRBV24-1 to TRBJ1-4; no firm D call. Trimming took 5 bases from V and 7 from J, leaving 10 bases between them. Germline CDR1 and CDR2: KGHDR and SFDVKD. The CDR3 covers 13 residues. The DNA for the CDR3 is TGTGCCACCAGTGCCCCCGGGAGTGAAAAACTGTTTTTT. This codes for CATSAPGSEKLFF.

This clone showed up just a few times. The V call is TRBV10-1, the J call TRBJ1-1; D gene ambiguous. The V and J ends lost 3 bases and 0 bases respectively, with 8 bases between them. Per germline, CDR1 WNHNN and CDR2 SYGVQD (reference sequence). There are 14 residues in the CDR3. The CDR3 loop is CASSDSVMNTEAFF. CDR3 DNA sequence: TGCGCCAGCAGTGACTCGGTCATGAACACTGAAGCTTTCTTT.

The DNA for the CDR3 is TGTGCCAGCAGCCCTTACAGAGCTAACTATGGCTACACCTTC. Translation: CASSPYRANYGYTF. V and J are TRBV11-2 and TRBJ1-2; D is ambiguous. The CDR3 is 14 amino acids. V lost 5 bases and J 0 bases, leaving 10 bases between the germline ends. CDR1 is SGHAT, CDR2 FQNNGV, per germline.

This rearrangement joins TRBV5-5 to TRBJ2-7; TRBD1 aligns across 8 bases. Germline lookup yields CDR1 SGHKS and CDR2 YYEKEE (reference sequence). This CDR3 region has 15 residues. The V and J ends lost 5 bases and 2 bases, in that order; junction bases with no gene match: 9. CDR3 sequence (DNA): TGTGCCAGCAGTTTTAGACAGGGGTCTCCCTACGAGCAGTACTTC. This gives the protein CASSFRQGSPYEQYF.